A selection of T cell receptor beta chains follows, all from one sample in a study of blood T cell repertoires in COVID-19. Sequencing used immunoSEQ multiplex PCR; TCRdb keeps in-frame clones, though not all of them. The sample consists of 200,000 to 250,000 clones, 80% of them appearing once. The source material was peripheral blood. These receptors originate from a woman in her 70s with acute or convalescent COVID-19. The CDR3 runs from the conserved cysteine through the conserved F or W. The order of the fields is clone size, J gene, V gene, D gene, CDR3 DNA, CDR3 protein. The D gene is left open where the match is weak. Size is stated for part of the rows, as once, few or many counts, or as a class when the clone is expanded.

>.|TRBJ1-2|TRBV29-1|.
TGCAGCGTCCACAGTACAGCTAACTATGGCTACACCTTC
CSVHSTANYGYTF
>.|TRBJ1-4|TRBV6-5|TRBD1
TGTGCCAGCAGCATTACAGGGGTAGGGGAAAAACTGTTTTTT
CASSITGVGEKLFF
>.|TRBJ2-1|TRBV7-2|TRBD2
TGTGCCAGCTCCGGGGGGGGCTTCTACAATGAGCAGTTCTTC
CASSGGGFYNEQFF
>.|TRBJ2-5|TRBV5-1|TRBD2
TGCGCCAGCAGTACCGGGGCGCCTAGCGGGGGGCAAGAGACCCAGTACTTC
CASSTGAPSGGQETQYF
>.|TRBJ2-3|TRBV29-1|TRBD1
TGCAGCGTGAACAGGGGCCTGGGAGATACGCAGTATTTT
CSVNRGLGDTQYF
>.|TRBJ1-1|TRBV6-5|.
TGTGCCAGCCGCCTACGAGTTCAACGGGACAATGAAGCTTTCTTT
CASRLRVQRDNEAFF
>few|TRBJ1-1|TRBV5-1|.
TGCGCCAGCAAGCTTGAGGGAGAGGGCACTGAAGCTTTCTTT
CASKLEGEGTEAFF
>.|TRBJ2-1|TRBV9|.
TGTGCCAGCAGCGCTCTGGGGGGACTTTCCTACAATGAGCAGTTCTTC
CASSALGGLSYNEQFF
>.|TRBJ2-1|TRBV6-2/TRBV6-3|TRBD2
TGTGCCAGCAGTTACCGCCAGCGGGGGGGCGGGCAGTTCTTC
CASSYRQRGGGQFF
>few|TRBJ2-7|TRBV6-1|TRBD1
TGTGCCAGCAGTGAAACGGACAGGGGCTCCTACGAGCAGTACTTC
CASSETDRGSYEQYF
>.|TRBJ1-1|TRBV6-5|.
TGTGCCAGCAACCACGGGGGGAGTAACACTGAAGCTTTCTTT
CASNHGGSNTEAFF
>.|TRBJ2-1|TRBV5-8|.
TGTGCCAGCAGCTTGAACAGGGCCGGCTACAATGAGCAGTTCTTC
CASSLNRAGYNEQFF
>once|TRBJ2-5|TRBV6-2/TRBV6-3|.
TGTGCCAGCAGCTCCTCCTGGACCTCCTCGGGGGAGACCCAGTACTTC
CASSSSWTSSGETQYF
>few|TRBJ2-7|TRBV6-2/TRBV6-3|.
TGTGCCAGCAGTTACTCCCCCGAGAGACAGCACTACGAGCAGTACTTC
CASSYSPERQHYEQYF
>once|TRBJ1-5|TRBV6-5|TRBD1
TGTGCCAGCAACACAGGGGGGAGGAATCAGCCCCAGCATTTT
CASNTGGRNQPQHF
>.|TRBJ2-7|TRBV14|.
TGTGCCAGCAGCCAAGATCGTGGAGGGTTTAGCTCCTACGAGCAGTACTTC
CASSQDRGGFSSYEQYF
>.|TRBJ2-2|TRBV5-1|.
TGCGCCAGCAGCTCCTCTAGCGTCGCGAACACCGGGGAGCTGTTTTTT
CASSSSSVANTGELFF
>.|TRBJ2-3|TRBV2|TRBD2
TGTGCCAGTTCGCCTTCTAGCGGGGGGGCGGATACGCAGTATTTT
CASSPSSGGADTQYF
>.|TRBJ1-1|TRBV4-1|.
TGCGCCAGCAGCCAGGACCTAACAGGGCTCCTGGGCACTGAAGCTTTCTTT
CASSQDLTGLLGTEAFF
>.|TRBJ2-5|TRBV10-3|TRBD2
TGTGCCACCCGGACTAGCGGGGGGACCATGGAGACCCAGTACTTC
CATRTSGGTMETQYF
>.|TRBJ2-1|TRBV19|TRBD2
TGTGCCAGTAAGGCGGCGGGGGCCTACAATGAGCAGTTCTTC
CASKAAGAYNEQFF
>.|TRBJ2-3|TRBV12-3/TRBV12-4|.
TGTGCCAGTTGTTTGAGGTCTACAGATACGCAGTATTTT
CASCLRSTDTQYF
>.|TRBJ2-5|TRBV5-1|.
TGCGCCAGCAGCGGAGAGAGCCGAGAGACCCAGTACTTC
CASSGESRETQYF
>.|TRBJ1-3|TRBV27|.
TGTGCCAGCAGTGGACGCGGGGACTTTACTGGAAACACCATATATTTT
CASSGRGDFTGNTIYF
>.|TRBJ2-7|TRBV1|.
TGCACCAGCAGCCAAGACCCGGGACTAGTCTACGAGCAGTACTTC
CTSSQDPGLVYEQYF
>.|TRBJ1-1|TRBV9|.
TGTGCCAGCAGCGTAGCCATGAACACTGAAGCTTTCTTT
CASSVAMNTEAFF
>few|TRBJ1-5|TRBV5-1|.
TGCGCCAGCAGCCAGGGAGGAGGAGGCTTCAATCAGCCCCAGCATTTT
CASSQGGGGFNQPQHF
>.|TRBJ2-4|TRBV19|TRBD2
TGTGCCAGTAGTATAGGGGGAGCGGGGGGAAACATTCAGTACTTC
CASSIGGAGGNIQYF
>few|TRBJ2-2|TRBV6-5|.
TGTGCCAGCAGTTCAAGGCAGGGGTTAGCCGGGGAGCTGTTTTTT
CASSSRQGLAGELFF
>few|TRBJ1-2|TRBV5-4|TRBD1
TGTGCCAGCAGCCGACAGGGGGCTGTCGGCTACACCTTC
CASSRQGAVGYTF
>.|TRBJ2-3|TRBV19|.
TGTGCCAGTACTCCTGGACAGTCGAGGGGTACGCAGTATTTT
CASTPGQSRGTQYF
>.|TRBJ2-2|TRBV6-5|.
TGTGCCAGCAGAGCCGGGGGGCCGGGAACCGGGGAGCTGTTTTTT
CASRAGGPGTGELFF
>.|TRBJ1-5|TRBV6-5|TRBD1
TGTGCCAGCAGTTACTCGGACAGGGAACAGCCCCAGCATTTT
CASSYSDREQPQHF
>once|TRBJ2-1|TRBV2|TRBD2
TGTGCCAGCAGTGAATTTCTTGGGACTACGAATGAGCAGTTCTTC
CASSEFLGTTNEQFF
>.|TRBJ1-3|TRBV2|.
TGTGCCAGCCGGGAGGGAAGGAACACCATATATTTT
CASREGRNTIYF
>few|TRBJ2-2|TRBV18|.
TGTGCCAGCTCACCGGATCGTAGCAGAGCGAACACCGGGGAGCTGTTTTTT
CASSPDRSRANTGELFF
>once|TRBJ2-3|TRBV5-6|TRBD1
TGTGCCAGCAGCCGACTTCTAGGGACAGGGGCCACAGATACGCAGTATTTT
CASSRLLGTGATDTQYF
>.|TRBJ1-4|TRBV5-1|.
TGCGCCAGCAGCTTGACGACAACAACTAATGAAAAACTGTTTTTT
CASSLTTTTNEKLFF
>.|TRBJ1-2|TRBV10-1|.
TGCGCCAGCACAGGCAGAAAGCCTAACTATGGCTACACCTTC
CASTGRKPNYGYTF
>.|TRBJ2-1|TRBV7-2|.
TGTGCCAGCAGCTTGGACTACCAAGCCCCGAATGAGCAGTTCTTC
CASSLDYQAPNEQFF
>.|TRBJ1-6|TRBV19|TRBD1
TGTGCCAGTAGTATTATGGGCGGCGGACAGGGAGCAATTTCACCCCTCCACTTT
CASSIMGGGQGAISPLHF
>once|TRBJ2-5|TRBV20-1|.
TGCACCCCGCGGGCCCAGTACTTC
CTPRAQYF
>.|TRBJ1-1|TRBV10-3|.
TGTGCCATCAGTGAGAGGGGTTCTACTGAAGCTTTCTTT
CAISERGSTEAFF
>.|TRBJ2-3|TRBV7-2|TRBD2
TGTGCCAGCAGCTTCCGACTAGCGGGGGGATCTGATACGCAGTATTTT
CASSFRLAGGSDTQYF
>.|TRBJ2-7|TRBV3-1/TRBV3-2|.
TGTGCCAGCAGCCAAGGGCTGGGCGACAGGTCGAAGGGCGTCTACGAGCAGTACTTC
CASSQGLGDRSKGVYEQYF
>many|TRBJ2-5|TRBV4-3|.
TGCGCCACCGCGGTAGAGAGGGACGGGGGAGAGACCCAGTACTTC
CATAVERDGGETQYF